The present T cell receptor beta chain was sequenced within a study of T cell responses to AZD1222 COVID-19 vaccine. General observations from the study: Within unmutated variant regions lay the reported targets of nearly half of spike-specific TCRs.

With regard to this clone: Its target is not known.

CDR3 length: 15 residues. V dropped 3 bases and J dropped 7; count of bases not matched to a gene: 7. The V gene's germline CDR1 is ENHRY and CDR2 SYGVKD. Method: immunoSEQ multiplex PCR; TCRdb's copy keeps in-frame clones and lacks some. In the table there are some 150,000 clones, 80% to 90% of which are singletons. The gene calls are TRBV10-3 and TRBJ1-5; 9 nucleotides agree with TRBD1. The sequencing here drew on peripheral blood, taken after recovery from COVID-19. The sequence came from an adult who had recovered from COVID-19. Here the CDR3 DNA reads TGTGCCATCAGTGACATGGACAGGGGTGGACAGCCCCAGCATTTT. Translated, it gives CAISDMDRGGQPQHF.